The 12 T cell receptor beta chains reported below all come from one sample, sequenced in a study of beta chain features in type 1 diabetes. Expressed TCRB transcripts were sequenced after all isolated RNA was converted to cDNA. Libraries were prepared by immunoSEQ multiplex PCR; TCRdb keeps only in-frame clonotypes and omits some of them. The sample consists of under 350,000 clones, 7% to 9% of them appearing once. Specimen: central memory CD4+ T cells from blood. These receptor sequences come from a woman under 30 in good health.

The V gene is TRBV19, the J gene TRBJ1-6; D not certain. The CDR3 covers 16 residues. Looked up from germline, CDR1 is LNHDA and CDR2 is SQIVND (reference sequence). Trimming took off 9 bases at V and 4 bases at J, with 19 bases between the two ends. The CDR3 spells CASHKRAEEYNSPLHF. CDR3 sequence (DNA): TGTGCCAGCCATAAACGGGCGGAGGAGTATAATTCACCCCTCCACTTT.

This clone was detected only a few times. The chain joins TRBV4-3 to TRBJ1-1; 9 bases match TRBD1. This CDR3 comprises 13 residues. CDR1 and CDR2 (germline): LGHNA, YSLEER. Trimming cost V 3 bases and J 11 bases; bases outside gene matches: 7. The CDR3 sequence is CASSHGQGRIAFF. CDR3 DNA: TGCGCCAGCAGCCATGGACAGGGGAGAATCGCTTTCTTT.

The rearrangement uses TRBV2 and TRBJ1-1; no firm D call. The CDR3 runs to 12 residues. The V end lost 5 bases, the J end lost 10 bases, and 14 bases lay between the germline ends. The V gene's germline CDR1 is SNHLY and CDR2 FYNNEI. The CDR3 here is CASSPLVVGAFF. The CDR3 DNA follows: TGTGCCAGCAGTCCATTGGTAGTGGGAGCTTTCTTT.

This clone has at least ten counts. The gene calls are TRBV10-3 and TRBJ2-7; D is uncertain. From germline, CDR1 is ENHRY and CDR2 SYGVKD. The CDR3 has 14 amino acids. Trimming left V 0 bases short and J 0 bases short, with 6 bases between. CDR3 nucleotide sequence: TGTGCCATCAGTGAGTCCCAGGTCTCCTACGAGCAGTACGTC. It codes for CAISESQVSYEQYV.

The table lists this clone with a few counts. The genes are TRBV29-1 and TRBJ1-5; weak D call: TRBD1 (5 bases). Germline V CDR1 and CDR2: SQVTM, ANQGSEA. V lost 6 bases and J 4 bases, leaving 13 bases between the germline ends. The CDR3 contains 13 residues. CDR3 bases: TGCAGCGTCCGAGCAGGGTTGAATCAGCCCCAGCATTTT. Its protein product is CSVRAGLNQPQHF.

The genes are TRBV6-6 and TRBJ1-2; 8 bases are a match to TRBD1. This CDR3 comprises 14 residues. With V trimmed by 6 bases and J by 5 bases, 8 bases remained unmatched. Germline V gene lookup returns CDR1 MNHNY and CDR2 SVGAGI (reference sequence). CDR3 amino acids: CASSPGQGGYGYTF. For the CDR3, the DNA is TGTGCCAGCAGCCCCGGACAGGGAGGGTATGGCTACACCTTC.

Ten or more counts support this clone. This chain links TRBV5-4 with TRBJ2-7, with D unresolved. The germline V and J ends were trimmed by 8 bases and 3 bases, with 6 bases remaining between them. Germline CDR1 reads SGHNT; CDR2 reads YYREEE (reference sequence). This CDR3 has 10 amino acids. This chain's CDR3 is CARVVYEQYV. DNA for the CDR3: TGTGCCAGAGTGGTCTACGAGCAGTACGTC.

There are a few counts of this clone. V is TRBV28 and J is TRBJ2-3; 9 bases align to TRBD2. Germline lookup yields CDR1 MDHEN and CDR2 SYDVKM. This CDR3 spans 17 amino acids. V lost 7 bases to trimming and J lost 1 base; unmatched junction nucleotides: 12. As DNA, the CDR3 is TGTGCCAGCAAGACCCCTAGGGGCGGGGGGGGCACAGATACGCAGTATTTT. It specifies CASKTPRGGGGTDTQYF. Based on the CDR3 plus reference TRBV28 and TRBJ2-3, the full variable domain is DVKVTQSSRYLVKRTGEKVFLECVQDMDHENMFWYRQDPGLGLRLIYFSYDVKMKEKGDIPEGYSVSREKKERFSLILESASTNQTSMYLCASKTPRGGGGTDTQYFGPGTRLTVL.

In its sample, this clone was seen a few times. This chain links TRBV11-1 with TRBJ2-1; TRBD2 matches at 10 bases. From germline, CDR1 is SGHAT and CDR2 FQDESV (reference sequence). This CDR3 comprises 15 residues. J gave up 4 bases and V 4 bases, and 4 bases lay outside the gene matches. This CDR3 reads CASSYLGLAYNEQFF. CDR3 in DNA: TGTGCCAGCAGCTACTTGGGACTAGCGTACAATGAGCAGTTCTTC. Looking up the rest from reference TRBV11-1 and TRBJ2-1 gives the full variable domain: EAEVAQSPRYKITEKSQAVAFWCDPISGHATLYWYRQILGQGPELLVQFQDESVVDDSQLPKDRFSAERLKGVDSTLKIQPAELGDSAMYLCASSYLGLAYNEQFFGPGTRLTVL.

The gene calls are TRBV5-4 and TRBJ1-2, with D perhaps TRBD1 (6 bases). CDR3 length: 15 residues. Trimming took 5 bases from V and 5 from J, leaving 19 bases between them. Germline-derived CDR1 and CDR2 are SGHNT and YYREEE (reference sequence). The CDR3 sequence: CASSLPRQEFYGYTF. Here the CDR3 DNA reads TGTGCCAGCAGTTTGCCCAGACAGGAATTTTATGGCTACACCTTC.

This clone has just a few counts. The chain combines TRBV27 with TRBJ2-3; no reliable D call. V was trimmed by 2 bases and J by 5 bases, leaving 8 bases between them. The length of the CDR3 is 13 residues. CDR1 is MNHEY and CDR2 is SMNVEV in the germline V gene (reference sequence). The CDR3 region has the DNA TGTGCCAGCAGTTTAAAAAGTCGAGATACGCAGTATTTT. Its translation: CASSLKSRDTQYF.

A few counts support this clone. V gene TRBV6-5 combines with J gene TRBJ2-3; the D is unclear. V was cut by 7 bases and J by 6 bases, with 14 bases left in between. Germline-derived CDR1 and CDR2 are MNHEY and SVGAGI. CDR3 length equals 13 residues. The CDR3, as DNA: TGTGCCAGCAAACCAGGCTCTGTGGATACGCAGTATTTT. It yields the protein CASKPGSVDTQYF.